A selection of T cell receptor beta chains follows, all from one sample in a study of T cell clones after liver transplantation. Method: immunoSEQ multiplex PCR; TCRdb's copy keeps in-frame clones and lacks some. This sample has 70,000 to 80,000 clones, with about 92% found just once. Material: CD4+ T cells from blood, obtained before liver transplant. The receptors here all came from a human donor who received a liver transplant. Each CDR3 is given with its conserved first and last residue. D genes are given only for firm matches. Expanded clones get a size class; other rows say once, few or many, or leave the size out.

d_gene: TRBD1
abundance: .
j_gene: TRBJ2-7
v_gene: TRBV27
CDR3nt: TGTGCCAGCACCCCCAGTCGGACAGGGGGGACCTACGAGCAGTACTTC
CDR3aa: CASTPSRTGGTYEQYF

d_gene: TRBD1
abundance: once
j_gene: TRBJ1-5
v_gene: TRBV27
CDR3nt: TGTGCCAGCAGGACAGGGGGGAATCAGCCCCAGCATTTT
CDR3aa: CASRTGGNQPQHF

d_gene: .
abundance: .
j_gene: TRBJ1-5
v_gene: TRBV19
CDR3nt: TGTGCCAGTAGTATACAAAGACAAACTAGGAATCAGCCCCAGCATTTT
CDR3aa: CASSIQRQTRNQPQHF

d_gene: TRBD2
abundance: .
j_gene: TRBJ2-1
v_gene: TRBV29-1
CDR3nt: TGCAGCGTCCGGAGGCGGCGGGAGACCTACAATGAGCAGTTCTTC
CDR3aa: CSVRRRRETYNEQFF

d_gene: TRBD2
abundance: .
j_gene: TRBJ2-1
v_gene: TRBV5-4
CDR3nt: TGTGCCAGCAGCTCGCAGCGGGAGGGCCGGAATGAGCAGTTCTTC
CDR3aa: CASSSQREGRNEQFF

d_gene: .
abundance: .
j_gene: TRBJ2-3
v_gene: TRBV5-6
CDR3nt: TGTGCCAGCAGCCTGTACAGGACAGATACGCAGTATTTT
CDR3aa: CASSLYRTDTQYF

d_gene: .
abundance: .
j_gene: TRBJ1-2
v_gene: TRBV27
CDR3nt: TGTGCCAGCAGTTTGAGGCAGGCGAACTATGGCTACACCTTC
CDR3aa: CASSLRQANYGYTF

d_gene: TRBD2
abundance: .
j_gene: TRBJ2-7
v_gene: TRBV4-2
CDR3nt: TGTGCCAGCGCCCTAACTAGCGAGAGCTCCTACGAGCAGTACTTC
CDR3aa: CASALTSESSYEQYF

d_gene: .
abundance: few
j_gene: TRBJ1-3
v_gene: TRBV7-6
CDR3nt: TGTGCCAGCAGCTTAGTAGTAGATGGAAACACCATATATTTT
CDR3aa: CASSLVVDGNTIYF

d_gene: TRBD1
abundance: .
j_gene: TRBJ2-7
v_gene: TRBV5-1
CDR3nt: TGCGCCAGCAGCATTTCAACGACAGGGCTAAACTCCTACGAGCAGTACTTC
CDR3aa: CASSISTTGLNSYEQYF

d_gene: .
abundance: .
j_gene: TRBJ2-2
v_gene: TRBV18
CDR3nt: TGTGCCAGCTCACCGCGATGGGGGGACACCGGGGAGCTGTTTTTT
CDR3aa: CASSPRWGDTGELFF

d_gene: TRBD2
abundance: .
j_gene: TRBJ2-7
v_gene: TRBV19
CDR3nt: TGTGCCAGTAGTATCTATAGCGGGAGGGCCACGAAATCCGTCCCCGAGCAGTACTTC
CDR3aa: CASSIYSGRATKSVPEQYF

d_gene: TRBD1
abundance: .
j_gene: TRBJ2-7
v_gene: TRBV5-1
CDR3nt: TGCGCCAGCAGCTCAAGAGGACAGGACTACGAGCAGTACTTC
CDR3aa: CASSSRGQDYEQYF

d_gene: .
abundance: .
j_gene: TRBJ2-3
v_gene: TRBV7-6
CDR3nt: TGTGCCAGCAGCTCCTCCACAGATACGCAGTATTTT
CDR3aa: CASSSSTDTQYF

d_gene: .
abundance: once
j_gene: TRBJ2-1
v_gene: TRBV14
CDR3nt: TGTGCCAGCAGCCAAGGCCTCCTGGGGAACAATGAGCAGTTCTTC
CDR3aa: CASSQGLLGNNEQFF

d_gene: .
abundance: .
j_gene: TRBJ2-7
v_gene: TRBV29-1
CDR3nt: TGCAGCGTCCGAGGCCGCTCCTACGAGCAGTACTTC
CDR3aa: CSVRGRSYEQYF

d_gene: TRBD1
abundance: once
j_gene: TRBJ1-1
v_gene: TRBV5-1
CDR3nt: TGCGCCAGCAGCTTATCGGACAGGGGGACTGAAGCTTTCTTT
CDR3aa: CASSLSDRGTEAFF